Sequencing of this TCR beta chain was carried out in a study of OX40 agonist ivuxolimab in advanced cancers. Data came from immunoSEQ multiplex PCR; TCRdb stores just in-frame clones and leaves some out. The table includes about 70,000 clones, roughly 90% detected once. This TCR came from an adult with an advanced solid tumor such as melanoma, head and neck, liver or kidney cancer. This specimen consisted of CD4+ or CD8+ T cells sorted from blood, obtained in a trial of the OX40 agonist ivuxolimab.

The CDR3 DNA sequence: TGTGCCAGCAGCTTGGCGGTTGGGGGACGGGATGGCTACACCTTC. Translated, it gives CASSLAVGGRDGYTF. The J gene is TRBJ1-2, the V gene TRBV5-6, with D perhaps TRBD1 (5 bases). Germline assignment: CDR1 SGHDT and CDR2 YYEEEE. Trimming left V 0 bases short and J 6 bases short, with 15 bases between. CDR3 size: 15 residues.